This T cell receptor beta chain was recovered during a study of tumour-infiltrating T cells in Burkitt lymphoma. Germline assignment: CDR1 LGHNA and CDR2 YNFKEQ. The CDR3 has 15 amino acids. The ends were cut back, 1 base at V and 4 bases at J, with 10 bases in the middle. Repertoires were generated with immunoSEQ multiplex PCR, while TCRdb's copy carries only in-frame clones and drops some. The sample records 1,700 or so clones, 60% to 70% being singletons. The genes are TRBV4-2 and TRBJ2-2, with D uncertain. The source material was tumor tissue. This TCR was recovered from a human donor with diffuse large B-cell lymphoma. The CDR3 DNA follows: TGTGCCAGCAGCCAAGGGCGACCGAGCACCGGGGAGCTGTTTTTT. Protein: CASSQGRPSTGELFF.